One and the same sample provided the 25 T cell receptor beta chains below, sequenced in a study of blood T cells in healthy people across ages. Primers used in a second PCR of about 7 to 12 cycles were a sample-barcoded 5' primer and a J-beta primer mix. TCRdb ran MiXCR on the 5' RACE reads and lists one entry per CDR3 protein. Among 1.5 million to 2 million distinct CDR3 sequences listed, roughly 50% were seen once. The sequenced material came from blood. These receptors were taken from a woman between 35 and 50 years old in good health.

The chain is built from TRBV29-1 and TRBJ1-5; tentatively, D is TRBD1 (6 bases). Deletions cut 5 bases from V and 9 bases from J, with 20 bases between. The CDR3 runs 14 residues. Per germline, CDR1 SQVTM and CDR2 ANQGSEA. The chain's CDR3 is CSVTGSTVGRPQHF. CDR3 DNA sequence: TGCAGCGTTACAGGGTCCACCGTGGGACGGCCCCAGCATTTT.

The chain has TRBV20-1 and TRBJ1-4; D perhaps matches TRBD1 (5 bases). The germline gives CDR1 DFQATT, CDR2 SNEGSKA (reference sequence). CDR3 length: 14 residues. V was pared by 5 bases and J by 4 bases, with 14 bases between. The CDR3 region is CSAHNRGFNEKLFF. The DNA of the CDR3 is TGCAGTGCTCATAACCGGGGGTTTAATGAAAAACTGTTTTTT.

The sample holds a few counts of this clonotype. This rearrangement joins TRBV2 to TRBJ2-7; 8 bases match TRBD1. CDR1 is SNHLY and CDR2 is FYNNEI in the germline V gene. The CDR3 runs to 15 residues. J gave up 4 bases and V 4 bases, and 9 bases lay outside the gene matches. The CDR3 DNA sequence: TGTGCCAGCAGTGCGGGGAGGACAGGGATATACGAGCAGTACTTC. Protein product: CASSAGRTGIYEQYF. Based on the CDR3 plus reference TRBV2 and TRBJ2-7, the full variable domain is EPEVTQTPSHQVTQMGQEVILRCVPISNHLYFYWYRQILGQKVEFLVSFYNNEISEKSEIFDDQFSVERPDGSNFTLKIRSTKLEDSAMYFCASSAGRTGIYEQYFGPGTRLTVT.

The CDR3 loop is CASSLSLGNYEQYF. The DNA of the CDR3 is TGTGCCAGCAGCTTGTCGTTAGGGAACTACGAGCAGTACTTC. This rearrangement joins TRBV5-5 to TRBJ2-7; D remains unclear. Trimming took off 1 base at V and 3 bases at J, with 11 bases between the two ends. The germline gives CDR1 SGHKS, CDR2 YYEKEE (reference sequence). The CDR3 length is 14 residues.

This clonotype was seen a handful of times. This chain uses TRBV12-3 or TRBV12-4 with TRBJ1-2; TRBD1 matches at 7 bases. V lost 7 bases, J lost 4 bases, and 6 bases stayed unmatched. The CDR3 is 13 amino acids. The CDR3 nucleotides read TGTGCCAGCACCCGGGACAGCTTCTATGGCTACACCTTC. Residues: CASTRDSFYGYTF.

The chain combines TRBV6-5 with TRBJ2-5, with D unresolved. Looked up from germline, CDR1 is MNHEY and CDR2 is SVGAGI. The CDR3 totals 13 residues. V lost 2 bases to trimming and J lost 5 bases, with 9 bases between them. The DNA for the CDR3 is TGTGCCAGCAGTTACGACATTGGGGAGACCCAGTACTTC. As protein: CASSYDIGETQYF.

This clonotype was seen more than once but under ten times. The J gene is TRBJ2-6, the V gene TRBV7-9; D not resolved. This CDR3 comprises 16 residues. Trimming removed 1 base from V and 1 base from J, with 8 bases in between. Germline values: CDR1 SEHNR, CDR2 FQNEAQ (reference sequence). CDR3 sequence (DNA): TGTGCCAGCAGCTTAGGCGACGCTTCTGGGGCCAACGTCCTGACTTTC. Protein: CASSLGDASGANVLTF. Full variable domain (missing parts from reference TRBV7-9 and TRBJ2-6): DTGVSQNPRHKITKRGQNVTFRCDPISEHNRLYWYRQTLGQGPEFLTYFQNEAQLEKSRLLSDRFSAERPKGSFSTLEIQRTEQGDSAMYLCASSLGDASGANVLTFGAGSRLTVL.

This clonotype has only a few counts. The V gene is TRBV5-1, the J gene TRBJ2-5, with D perhaps TRBD1 or TRBD2 (6 bases each). The ends were cut back, 0 bases at V and 4 bases at J, with 10 bases in the middle. Per the germline V gene, CDR1 is SGHRS and CDR2 is YFSETQ. The CDR3 is 14 residues long. As DNA, the CDR3 is TGCGCCAGCAGCTTGGCATCGGGGGCAGAGACCCAGTACTTC. It translates to CASSLASGAETQYF.

The chain uses TRBV3-1 and TRBJ1-2; D not resolved. Germline CDR1 is LGHDT and CDR2 is YNNKEL (reference sequence). The V end lost 8 bases, the J end lost 6 bases, and 7 bases lay between the germline ends. CDR3 length: 10 amino acids. CDR3 sequence (DNA): TGTGCCAGCGGTCAAAATGGCTACACCTTC. Translating gives CASGQNGYTF.

The chain joins TRBV9 to TRBJ2-5, with D maybe TRBD2 (7 bases). The CDR3 is 15 residues long. Germline CDR1 is SGDLS and CDR2 is YYNGEE. V was cut by 5 bases and J by 5 bases, with 19 bases left in between. The CDR3 DNA reads TGTGCCAGCAGTCATATTGGGGGGGGCGCCGAGACCCAGTACTTC. Its protein product is CASSHIGGGAETQYF.

J is TRBJ2-3 and V is TRBV7-2; weak D call: TRBD2 (7 bases). V was clipped by 0 bases and J by 5 bases, with 9 bases between them. This CDR3 is 14 amino acids long. Germline loops: CDR1 SGHTA, CDR2 FQGNSA. The CDR3 is CASSLAGGLDTQYF. The CDR3 DNA reads as TGTGCCAGCAGCTTAGCGGGGGGGCTAGATACGCAGTATTTT.

This clonotype was seen a handful of times. This rearrangement joins TRBV20-1 to TRBJ2-5; 9 bases are shared with TRBD1. CDR1 is DFQATT, CDR2 SNEGSKA, per germline (reference sequence). V gave up 0 bases and J gave up 4 bases; unmatched junction bases: 6. The CDR3 runs 15 residues. This CDR3 reads CSARDGQGLGETQYF. For the CDR3, the DNA is TGCAGTGCTAGAGATGGACAGGGGTTAGGAGAGACCCAGTACTTC.

The rearrangement uses TRBV7-2 and TRBJ1-1; TRBD1 might be the D (5 bases). CDR1 and CDR2 from the germline V gene are SGHTA and FQGNSA. The CDR3 contains 13 residues. The V and J ends lost 5 bases and 8 bases respectively, with 15 bases between them. In nucleotides, the CDR3 is TGTGCCAGCAGCGGAAGGCAGGGAAGGGAAGCTTTCTTT. It is translated as CASSGRQGREAFF.

This clonotype showed up just a few times. The chain links TRBV4-3 to TRBJ2-4, with a possible D match to TRBD2 (6 bases). Germline-derived CDR1 and CDR2 are LGHNA and YSLEER. The CDR3 consists of 14 residues. V dropped 4 bases and J dropped 3 bases, with 10 bases sitting between them. The CDR3 nucleotides are TGCGCCAGCAGCCGACTAGGGTTCAAAAACATTCAGTACTTC. Its translation is CASSRLGFKNIQYF.

This chain joins TRBV3-1 and TRBJ1-2; TRBD1 aligns across 8 bases. The CDR3 runs to 13 residues. CDR1 and CDR2 from the germline V gene are LGHDT and YNNKEL (reference sequence). Unmatched junction bases numbered 4, after V lost 3 bases and J lost 7 bases. This CDR3 is CASSQSGGSGYTF. For the CDR3, the DNA is TGTGCCAGCAGCCAGTCAGGGGGCAGTGGCTACACCTTC.

This clonotype has ten or more counts. The chain recombines TRBV5-1 with TRBJ2-3; D unresolved. This CDR3 has 15 residues. Germline CDR1 SGHRS, CDR2 YFSETQ. Trimming shortened V by 0 bases and J by 4 bases, and 12 bases separated the two germline ends. The CDR3 region has the DNA TGCGCCAGCAGCTTGGCCGGAAACGGTGCAGATACGCAGTATTTT. Its protein product is CASSLAGNGADTQYF.

V and J are TRBV24-1 and TRBJ2-6; D uncertain. The CDR3 is 15 residues long. The germline V and J ends were trimmed by 3 bases and 0 bases, with 5 bases remaining between them. Per the germline V gene, CDR1 is KGHDR and CDR2 is SFDVKD. The CDR3 coding sequence is TGTGCCACCAGTGATGGCTACTCTGGGGCCAACGTCCTGACTTTC. Amino acids: CATSDGYSGANVLTF.

This clonotype was counted a few times. The J gene is TRBJ2-7, the V gene TRBV20-1; 7 nucleotides agree with TRBD1. Per germline, CDR1 DFQATT and CDR2 SNEGSKA (reference sequence). After removal of 5 bases from V and 3 bases from J, the junction contained 10 bases not matched to a gene. CDR3 length: 14 residues. CDR3: CSALTSRQGYEQYF. CDR3 DNA: TGCAGTGCTCTCACCAGCCGACAGGGCTACGAGCAGTACTTC.

This clonotype appeared a single time. The chain employs TRBV11-2 and TRBJ2-1, with TRBD2 identical over 13 bases. Germline V gives CDR1 SGHAT, CDR2 FQNNGV. This CDR3 comprises 19 residues. The ends lost 3 bases at V and 0 bases at J; junction bases unmatched: 8. CDR3 residues: CASSFPTSGGAHSYNEQFF. The CDR3 DNA reads as TGTGCCAGCAGCTTTCCCACTAGCGGGGGGGCCCACTCCTACAATGAGCAGTTCTTC. Based on the CDR3 plus reference TRBV11-2 and TRBJ2-1, the full variable domain is EAGVAQSPRYKIIEKRQSVAFWCNPISGHATLYWYQQILGQGPKLLIQFQNNGVVDDSQLPKDRFSAERLKGVDSTLKIQPAKLEDSAVYLCASSFPTSGGAHSYNEQFFGPGTRLTVL.

The rearrangement joins TRBV28 to TRBJ2-5, with D tentatively TRBD1 (6 bases). V was trimmed by 2 bases and J by 0 bases, leaving 19 bases between them. Germline values: CDR1 MDHEN, CDR2 SYDVKM. This CDR3 is 18 amino acids long. The CDR3 DNA follows: TGTGCCAGCAGTTTAGCTAATTGGGACAACCTGTACCAAGAGACCCAGTACTTC. Its protein is CASSLANWDNLYQETQYF.

V is TRBV7-3 and J is TRBJ1-1; D not resolved. V was pared by 0 bases and J by 2 bases, with 7 bases between. The CDR3 contains 14 residues. Looked up from germline, CDR1 is SGHTA and CDR2 is FQGTGA. CDR3 protein: CASSLTGINTEAFF. The CDR3 DNA reads as TGTGCCAGCAGCTTAACAGGGATCAACACTGAAGCTTTCTTT.

This clonotype was seen at least ten times. The rearrangement links TRBV7-2 to TRBJ1-5, with TRBD1 matching 7 bases. V dropped 5 bases and J dropped 2; count of bases not matched to a gene: 3. This CDR3 has 14 amino acids. The V gene's germline CDR1 is SGHTA and CDR2 FQGNSA. This chain's CDR3 is CASSPGQRNQPQHF. CDR3 nucleotide sequence: TGTGCCAGCAGCCCGGGACAGCGCAATCAGCCCCAGCATTTT.

This clonotype was counted a few times. This sequence joins TRBV20-1 and TRBJ2-7; maybe TRBD2 (6 bases). CDR1 and CDR2 (germline): DFQATT, SNEGSKA (reference sequence). Trimming stripped 3 bases from V and 3 bases from J, with 15 bases between. There are 14 residues in the CDR3. The CDR3 DNA is TGCAGTGCTAGGGGCAGCGGGCCCTACTACGAGCAGTACTTC. This translates into CSARGSGPYYEQYF.

V usage is TRBV7-8 and J usage is TRBJ2-5, with D uncertain. The J call is uncertain, as TRBJ2-7 better fits the DNA end. CDR3 size: 15 residues. Germline V gene lookup returns CDR1 SGHVS and CDR2 FQNEAQ. CDR3 bases: TGTGCCAGCAGCGCAGCCACGGAGCCGGCCTACGAGCAGTACTTC. Amino acid sequence: CASSAATEPAYEQYF.

The CDR3 coding sequence is TGCGCCAGCAGCCTGGACGGGGCTAGGGGACAAGAGACCCAGTACTTC. It specifies CASSLDGARGQETQYF. This chain joins TRBV4-1 and TRBJ2-5, with D tentatively TRBD1 or TRBD2 (5 bases each). CDR1 and CDR2 (germline): MGHRA, YSYEKL. The CDR3 has 16 amino acids. Trimming pared 4 bases from V and 2 bases from J, leaving 17 bases between.